This TCR beta chain came from a study of blood T cell repertoires in COVID-19. TCRdb's copy holds only in-frame clones and misses some; the assay was immunoSEQ multiplex PCR. The table lists 200,000 to 250,000 clones, more than 80% of them singletons. Trimming took 3 bases from V and 8 from J, leaving 5 bases between them. This CDR3 has 11 amino acids. The rearrangement uses TRBV12-3 or TRBV12-4 and TRBJ2-1; D remains unclear. The receptor's source is a man aged 25 to 40 who had recovered from COVID-19. Sequences were obtained from peripheral blood. CDR3 in DNA: TGTGCCAGCAGTTTGAGTGATGAGCAGTTCTTC. Translation gives CASSLSDEQFF.